This is a list of T cell receptor beta chains from one sample in a study of Graves' ophthalmopathy and Graves' hyperthyroidism. A single record per CDR3 protein comes from TCRdb applying MiXCR to the multiplex PCR reads. This sample has about 740,000 distinct CDR3 sequences, with around 40% found just once. The sequencing sample was made of peripheral blood. All receptors come from an adult man with Graves' ophthalmopathy. Both conserved end residues are part of each CDR3. A D gene is named only where the DNA matches it firmly. Clone size appears in some rows only: once, few, many, or a class for an expanded clone.

. | . | TRBJ2-5 | TRBV11-2 | TGTGCCAGCAGACGTCTTAGAGAGACCCAGTACTTC | CASRRLRETQYF
. | . | TRBJ2-2 | TRBV7-9 | TGTGCCAGCAGCTCACAGGGGAGGGACACCGGGGAGCTGTTTTTT | CASSSQGRDTGELFF
. | many | TRBJ2-7 | TRBV20-1 | TGCAGTGCCCCCTCCTACGAGCAGTACTTC | CSAPSYEQYF
. | . | TRBJ2-7 | TRBV7-2 | TGTGCCAGCAGCTTATTTGGCGGGATAGATACCTACGAGCAGTACTTC | CASSLFGGIDTYEQYF
. | many | TRBJ1-1 | TRBV29-1 | TGCAGCGCCACATCGAACACTGAAGCTTTCTTT | CSATSNTEAFF
TRBD1 | few | TRBJ2-7 | TRBV7-9 | TGCGCCAGCAGCCAAGTGGTCGGGACAGGGGTTGTCCACGAGCAGTACTTC | CASSQVVGTGVVHEQYF
. | many | TRBJ1-5 | TRBV24-1 | TGTGCCACCAGTGATTTTCCAAGCAATCAGCCCCAGCATTTT | CATSDFPSNQPQHF
. | many | TRBJ2-5 | TRBV7-3 | TGTGCCAGCAGTAGGTCTATTCAAGAGACCCAGTACTTC | CASSRSIQETQYF
TRBD1 | many | TRBJ1-5 | TRBV20-1 | TGCAGTGCGAATCACAGGGGGTCAGGGCAGCCCCAGCATTTT | CSANHRGSGQPQHF
TRBD1 | few | TRBJ2-5 | TRBV12-3/TRBV12-4 | TGTGCCAGCAGTTACACGACGGACAGGGTACAAGAGACCCAGTACTTC | CASSYTTDRVQETQYF
TRBD1 | many | TRBJ1-2 | TRBV7-9 | TGTGCCAGCAGCCAAGGGACAGCCTTCAACTATGGCTACACCTTC | CASSQGTAFNYGYTF
. | . | TRBJ2-7 | TRBV10-3 | TGTGCCATCAGCAGTGCTCAGGGACTCTACAAGCAGTACTTC | CAISSAQGLYKQYF
. | few | TRBJ1-5 | TRBV24-1 | TGTGCCACCAGTGGACCCGGGACACGGGATCAGCCCCAGCATTTT | CATSGPGTRDQPQHF
. | . | TRBJ2-5 | TRBV15 | TGTGCCACCAGCAGAGATCGCCTCGATCAAGAGACCCAGTACTTC | CATSRDRLDQETQYF
. | . | TRBJ1-2 | TRBV25-1 | TGTGCCAGCAGGGAGGTGGCGGGGGGCTACACCTTC | CASREVAGGYTF
. | . | TRBJ1-1 | TRBV10-2 | TGCGCCGGCAGCGAACCGGGACGGTCGAACACTGAAGCTTTCTTT | CAGSEPGRSNTEAFF